This T cell receptor (beta chain) was identified during a study of cytotoxic CD8 clonotypes in ibrutinib-treated CLL. The method was immunoSEQ multiplex PCR; TCRdb's version includes in-frame clones alone and lacks a portion of them. The sample holds under 200,000 clones, more than 65% seen once. V lost 5 bases and J lost 6; bases outside the gene matches: 14. Germline CDR1 MGHDK, CDR2 SYGVNS. The CDR3 is 16 amino acids. V gene TRBV25-1 combines with J gene TRBJ1-2, with 8 bases fitting TRBD1. This specimen was PBMCs, taken after 12 months of ibrutinib treatment. The sequence was obtained from a human donor with chronic lymphocytic leukemia. The CDR3 is CASSPPGPNRGNGYTF. The DNA of the CDR3 is TGTGCCAGCAGTCCCCCAGGACCAAACAGGGGGAATGGCTACACCTTC.